The 24 T cell receptor beta chains below all came from one sample that was sequenced in a study of Ad26.COV2.S vaccination and SARS-CoV-2 variants (dated by TCRdb to about 2021). The treatment or condition label on this specimen signifies: around 19 received Ad26.COV2.S at low or high dose, single or two shots; several received placebo; per-sample allocation not given. Repertoires of vaccine and placebo recipients were sequenced from samples collected on day 63 after the first injection. Library construction relied on the immunoSEQ multiplex PCR assay. The table was pulled from immuneACCESS by TCRdb, which kept in-frame rearrangements only. Such tables lose some clones; where checked, under half of the loss comes from unresolved V genes, and the rest has no known cause. A total of around 300,000 clones appear in this sample, roughly nine tenths of them only once. Of the sample, around 5.5% is held by the ten largest clones.

The source was peripheral blood, collected in a trial of Ad26.COV2.S vaccine versus placebo. These receptors were obtained from a person aged 18-65 years who received the Ad26.COV2.S COVID-19 vaccine or a placebo.

The rearrangement uses TRBV6-6 and TRBJ2-1, with 8 positions matching TRBD2. Germline V gene sequence: CDR1 MNHNY, CDR2 SVGAGI (reference sequence). J gave up 9 bases and V 7 bases, and 8 bases lay outside the gene matches. There are 13 residues in the CDR3. The DNA for the CDR3 is TGTGCCAGCACGGAGCGGGAGCAGAGTGAGCAGTTCTTC. Translation: CASTEREQSEQFF.

This sequence joins TRBV9 and TRBJ1-2; D gene unclear. Looked up from germline, CDR1 is SGDLS and CDR2 is YYNGEE. V was shortened by 0 bases and J by 4 bases, with 16 bases between the two germline ends. The CDR3 totals 16 residues. CDR3 bases: TGTGCCAGCAGCGTAGAGGACCTGGTCGGGCCCTATGGCTACACCTTC. Amino acids: CASSVEDLVGPYGYTF. Filled out from reference TRBV9 and TRBJ1-2, the complete variable domain reads DSGVTQTPKHLITATGQRVTLRCSPRSGDLSVYWYQQSLDQGLQFLIQYYNGEERAKGNILERFSAQQFPDLHSELNLSSLELGDSALYFCASSVEDLVGPYGYTFGSGTRLTVV.

The rearrangement joins TRBV27 to TRBJ1-1, with 7 nucleotides matching TRBD1. Germline CDR1 is MNHEY and CDR2 is SMNVEV (reference sequence). The length of the CDR3 is 14 residues. V dropped 3 bases and J dropped 7; count of bases not matched to a gene: 8. The CDR3 sequence: CASSFGTVYDEAFF. The CDR3 nucleotides read TGTGCCAGCAGTTTCGGGACAGTTTACGATGAAGCTTTCTTT.

The chain carries TRBV11-3 and TRBJ1-1; 9 nucleotides agree with TRBD1. Germline loops: CDR1 SGHNT, CDR2 YENEEA. This CDR3 contains 14 residues. After removal of 4 bases from V and 3 bases from J, the junction contained 3 bases not matched to a gene. The CDR3 sequence is CASSWDRADTEAFF. CDR3 bases: TGTGCCAGCAGCTGGGACAGGGCAGACACTGAAGCTTTCTTT.

The chain links TRBV10-3 to TRBJ2-7; 7 bases agree with TRBD1. The CDR3 is made up of 12 amino acids. CDR1 and CDR2 from the germline V gene are ENHRY and SYGVKD. With V trimmed by 6 bases and J by 3 bases, 2 bases remained unmatched. DNA of the CDR3: TGTGCCATCAGGGGGGACAGCTACGAGCAGTACTTC. Translated: CAIRGDSYEQYF.

This clone was seen once. This sequence joins TRBV5-1 and TRBJ2-1; 8 bases match TRBD2. The CDR3 runs to 15 residues. Looked up from germline, CDR1 is SGHRS and CDR2 is YFSETQ. J gave up 0 bases and V 5 bases, and 4 bases lay outside the gene matches. CDR3 protein: CASRLAVSSYNEQFF. The CDR3 coding sequence is TGCGCCAGCAGACTAGCGGTTAGCTCCTACAATGAGCAGTTCTTC.

Here the CDR3 reads CASSPGGSPLGAFF. In DNA form, the CDR3 reads TGTGCCAGCTCACCAGGGGGCAGCCCTTTGGGTGCTTTCTTT. This chain uses TRBV18 with TRBJ1-1; tentatively, D is TRBD1 (6 bases). V gave up 2 bases and J gave up 11 bases, with 18 bases separating them. This CDR3 has 14 residues. Germline V CDR1 and CDR2: KGHSH, LQKENI.

The chain is built from TRBV13 and TRBJ2-5; possibly TRBD1 or TRBD2 for D (5 bases each). Germline V CDR1 and CDR2: PRHDT, FYEKMQ (reference sequence). V was shortened by 3 bases and J by 5 bases, with 22 bases between the two germline ends. The CDR3 spans 17 residues. The CDR3 DNA reads as TGTGCCAGCAGCTTTACTTCCCGGGACCCCCGAGGCGAGACCCAGTACTTC. Amino acids: CASSFTSRDPRGETQYF.

The rearrangement uses TRBV6-5 and TRBJ1-1; the D gene is possibly TRBD1 (5 bases). The germline CDR1 and CDR2 sequences are MNHEY and SVGAGI. The V gene lost 6 bases and the J gene lost 0 bases, with 14 bases spanning the gap. The CDR3 loop spans 15 amino acids. The CDR3 DNA sequence: TGTGCCAGCAGCCAATCCGGGACTCTGAACACTGAAGCTTTCTTT. The encoded protein is CASSQSGTLNTEAFF.

This rearrangement joins TRBV10-3 to TRBJ2-7; no firm D call. This CDR3 is built from 11 residues. From germline, CDR1 is ENHRY and CDR2 SYGVKD. The ends were cut back, 11 bases at V and 3 bases at J, with 11 bases in the middle. The CDR3 protein is CAAGESYEQYV. The CDR3 DNA is TGTGCCGCCGGAGAGAGCTACGAGCAGTACGTC.

The chain is built from TRBV18 and TRBJ1-1; D remains unclear. Trimming took off 3 bases at V and 11 bases at J, with 13 bases between the two ends. CDR3 size: 12 residues. CDR1 is KGHSH, CDR2 LQKENI, per germline. The CDR3 protein is CASSPGGEAAFF. Here the CDR3 DNA reads TGTGCCAGCTCACCCGGTGGAGAGGCGGCTTTCTTT.

The chain combines TRBV11-2 with TRBJ1-2; possible D gene TRBD1, 5 bases. The CDR3 extends over 15 amino acids. The V gene's germline CDR1 is SGHAT and CDR2 FQNNGV. Trimming removed 1 base from V and 6 bases from J, with 15 bases in between. CDR3 loop: CASSLGQGISDGYTF. For the CDR3, the DNA is TGTGCCAGCAGCTTAGGGCAGGGAATTTCGGATGGCTACACCTTC. Full variable domain (rest looked up from reference TRBV11-2 and TRBJ1-2): EAGVAQSPRYKIIEKRQSVAFWCNPISGHATLYWYQQILGQGPKLLIQFQNNGVVDDSQLPKDRFSAERLKGVDSTLKIQPAKLEDSAVYLCASSLGQGISDGYTFGSGTRLTVV.

J is TRBJ1-3 and V is TRBV3-1 (or the pseudogene TRBV3-2), with D perhaps TRBD1 (5 bases). Between the trimmed V and J ends, which lost 4 bases and 5 bases, there was a span of 15 bases. Germline V CDR1 and CDR2: LGHDT, YNNKEL (reference sequence). This CDR3 has 15 amino acids. The CDR3 region is CASSPGRILRNTIYF. CDR3 bases: TGTGCCAGCAGCCCAGGGCGGATCCTACGAAACACCATATATTTT.

This clone was found many times. The chain couples TRBV19 to TRBJ2-1; 9 bases are shared with TRBD1. Losses at the gene ends were 5 bases for V and 6 bases for J; bases not matched to a gene: 5. CDR1 LNHDA and CDR2 SQIVND come from the germline V gene (reference sequence). The length of the CDR3 is 14 residues. CDR3 nucleotide sequence: TGTGCCAGTAGTCCCCAGGGACAGGGCAATGAGCAGTTCTTC. Encoded protein: CASSPQGQGNEQFF.

This chain connects TRBV18 to TRBJ2-2, with a possible D match to TRBD2 (6 bases). Germline V CDR1 and CDR2: KGHSH, LQKENI. V gave up 8 bases and J gave up 0 bases, with 10 bases separating them. The CDR3 contains 14 residues. This CDR3 reads CASHGTANTGELFF. CDR3 sequence (DNA): TGTGCCAGCCACGGGACTGCGAACACCGGGGAGCTGTTTTTT.

The chain employs TRBV6-2 or TRBV6-3 and TRBJ1-5; possibly TRBD1 for D (6 bases). The CDR3 loop spans 15 amino acids. Germline values: CDR1 MNHEY, CDR2 SVGEGT. V lost 3 bases, J lost 4 bases, and 13 bases lay in between. The DNA of the CDR3 is TGTGCCAGCAGTTATTCAGGGGCGCTGAATCAGCCCCAGCATTTT. This gives the protein CASSYSGALNQPQHF.

V gene TRBV2 combines with J gene TRBJ2-3; D is ambiguous. This CDR3 has 12 amino acids. Trimming pared 4 bases from V and 6 bases from J, leaving 8 bases between. Germline lookup yields CDR1 SNHLY and CDR2 FYNNEI. CDR3: CASSVNGDTQYF. The CDR3 DNA reads as TGTGCCAGCAGTGTAAACGGTGATACGCAGTATTTT.

This sequence joins TRBV3-1 (or the pseudogene TRBV3-2) and TRBJ2-2; D call uncertain. The V and J ends lost 1 base and 6 bases respectively, with 9 bases between them. CDR1 is LGHDT and CDR2 is YNNKEL in the germline V gene (reference sequence). CDR3 size: 14 residues. CDR3 protein: CASSQALVSGELFF. CDR3 DNA sequence: TGTGCCAGCAGCCAAGCCCTAGTGTCCGGGGAGCTGTTTTTT.

This sequence joins TRBV7-6 and TRBJ2-5; the D call may be TRBD1 or TRBD2 (5 bases each). CDR1 is SGHVS and CDR2 is FNYEAQ in the germline V gene. The CDR3 is made up of 15 amino acids. V was shortened by 6 bases and J by 7 bases, with 21 bases between the two germline ends. DNA of the CDR3: TGTGCCAGCAGAGAAAACACAGGAGGCCAGTGGACCCAGTACTTC. Residues: CASRENTGGQWTQYF. The full variable domain, in which reference TRBV7-6 and TRBJ2-5 provide the parts outside the CDR3, is GAGVSQSPRYKVTKRGQDVALRCDPISGHVSLYWYRQALGQGPEFLTYFNYEAQQDKSGLPNDRFSAERPEGSISTLTIQRTEQRDSAMYRCASRENTGGQWTQYFGPGTRLLVL.

V and J are TRBV4-3 and TRBJ1-2, with a weak D call TRBD1 (6 bases). V was trimmed by 4 bases and J by 2 bases, leaving 14 bases between them. The CDR3 is 15 residues long. The V gene's germline CDR1 is LGHNA and CDR2 YSLEER. CDR3 sequence (DNA): TGCGCCAGCAGCCCAGGGGACACAGGAAACTATGGCTACACCTTC. Residues: CASSPGDTGNYGYTF.

J is TRBJ2-7 and V is TRBV4-3, with 11 bases fitting TRBD2. The junction had 4 bases not matched to a gene; V was cut back by 0 bases and J by 3 bases. The CDR3 extends over 16 amino acids. Looked up from germline, CDR1 is LGHNA and CDR2 is YSLEER. The CDR3 loop reads CASSQDLTSGSYEQYV. The CDR3 DNA reads as TGCGCCAGCAGCCAAGATCTTACTAGCGGGAGCTACGAGCAGTACGTC.

The chain carries TRBV10-3 and TRBJ1-5; 8 bases fit TRBD1. V gave up 0 bases and J gave up 11 bases; unmatched junction bases: 9. This CDR3 comprises 15 residues. The germline V gene has CDR1 ENHRY and CDR2 SYGVKD. In DNA, the CDR3 is TGTGCCATCAGTGAGTCGAGGACAGGGTGGAGGTCCCAGCATTTT. Translating it yields CAISESRTGWRSQHF.

This clone has a handful of counts. The chain uses TRBV7-2 and TRBJ1-5; D is unclear. The CDR3 covers 13 residues. V was cut by 5 bases and J by 4 bases, with 9 bases left in between. Germline CDR1 SGHTA, CDR2 FQGNSA. CDR3 region: CASSRTSNQPQHF. CDR3 in DNA: TGTGCCAGCAGCCGCACTTCTAATCAGCCCCAGCATTTT.

The chain is built from TRBV9 and TRBJ1-6; D gene unclear. V lost 3 bases and J lost 6, with 19 bases in between. Germline V gene data show CDR1 as SGDLS and CDR2 as YYNGEE. The CDR3 spans 17 residues. The CDR3 DNA follows: TGTGCCAGCAGCGGAACCGGGCGTGGGGAAAGTAATTCACCCCTCCACTTT. This codes for CASSGTGRGESNSPLHF.